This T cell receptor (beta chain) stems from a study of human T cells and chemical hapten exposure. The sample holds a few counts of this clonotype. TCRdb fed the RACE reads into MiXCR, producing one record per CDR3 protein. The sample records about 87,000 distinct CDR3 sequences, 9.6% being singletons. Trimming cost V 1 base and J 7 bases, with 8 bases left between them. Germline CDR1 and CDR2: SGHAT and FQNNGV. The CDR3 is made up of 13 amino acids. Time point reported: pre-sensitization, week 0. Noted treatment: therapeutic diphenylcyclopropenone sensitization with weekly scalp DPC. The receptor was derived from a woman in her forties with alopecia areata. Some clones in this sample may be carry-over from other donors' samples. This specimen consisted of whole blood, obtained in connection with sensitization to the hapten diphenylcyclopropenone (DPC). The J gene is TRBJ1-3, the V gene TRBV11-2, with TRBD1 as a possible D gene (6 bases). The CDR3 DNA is TGTGCCAGCAGCTTAGCAGGGGTCAACACCATATATTTT. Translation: CASSLAGVNTIYF.